What follows is one TCR beta chain and its context. V was shortened by 3 bases and J by 8 bases, with 16 bases between the two germline ends. The germline V gene encodes CDR1 LGHNA and CDR2 YNFKEQ. This CDR3 is built from 14 residues. This sample is part of a study of technical replicates of blood from a handful of donors. Clones were read by immunoSEQ multiplex PCR, and TCRdb kept only the in-frame ones, dropping some. The sample shows 72,000 or so clones, roughly 90% of them seen only once. The sequence derives from a human donor in good health. The sequenced sample consisted of T cells isolated from PBMCs. The rearrangement joins TRBV4-2 to TRBJ1-2; no clear D gene. The CDR3 reads CASSHWSGIGGYTF. The CDR3 region has the DNA TGTGCCAGCAGCCATTGGTCCGGGATCGGCGGCTACACCTTC.